Listed here is a single TCR beta chain. What it binds is not known. Extremely preterm births at roughly 23-27 weeks of gestation supplied the samples. Germline V gene sequence: CDR1 MNHEY, CDR2 SMNVEV (reference sequence). Trimming removed 5 bases from V and 4 bases from J; junction bases left unmatched: 2. The CDR3 is made up of 14 amino acids. This entry is derived from a study of naive CD8 T cells in extremely preterm neonates. General study findings and limits: Preterm neonates shared more CDR3 nucleotide sequences (about 2.5%) than older groups. Preterm CDR3s were shorter than older groups', with fewer N additions and less trimming.

Using immunoSEQ multiplex PCR, the repertoire was profiled, and TCRdb retains in-frame clones only, with some absent. Of tens of thousands of clones in the sample, 88% are singletons; the top ten hold approximately 1%. The sequence derives from a boy who was born preterm. The source material was naive CD8+ T cells from cord blood. The chain joins TRBV27 to TRBJ1-2; 12 positions match TRBD1. The CDR3 nucleotides read TGTGCCAGCAGTCCGGGACAGGGGGCCTATGGCTACACCTTC. It codes for CASSPGQGAYGYTF.